This entry lists 9 T cell receptor beta chains sequenced from one sample in a study of T cell responses to AZD1222 COVID-19 vaccine. Method: immunoSEQ multiplex PCR; TCRdb's copy keeps in-frame clones and lacks some. This table has some 150,000 clones, about 87% appearing once. The source material was peripheral blood, sampled on day 0 of AZD1222 vaccination. These receptors came from an adult in good health.

This clone was counted between two and nine times. The V and J genes are TRBV19 and TRBJ1-2; 9 nucleotides align to TRBD1. J gave up 6 bases and V 3 bases, and 8 bases lay outside the gene matches. Germline V lookup: CDR1 LNHDA, CDR2 SQIVND (reference sequence). The CDR3 runs to 15 residues. The CDR3 spells CASSIPGDRVNGYTF. The CDR3 region has the DNA TGTGCCAGTAGTATCCCAGGGGACAGGGTGAATGGCTACACCTTC.

The genes are TRBV5-4 and TRBJ2-7, with TRBD1 matching over 8 bases. CDR1 is SGHNT, CDR2 YYREEE, per germline (reference sequence). This CDR3 is 14 amino acids long. V gave up 0 bases and J gave up 3 bases; unmatched junction bases: 2. The CDR3 here is CASSLGQGNYEQYF. CDR3 nucleotide sequence: TGTGCCAGCAGCTTGGGACAGGGGAACTACGAGCAGTACTTC. Using reference TRBV5-4 and TRBJ2-7 for the parts outside the CDR3, the full variable domain is ETGVTQSPTHLIKTRGQQVTLRCSSQSGHNTVSWYQQALGQGPQFIFQYYREEENGRGNFPPRFSGLQFPNYSSELNVNALELDDSALYLCASSLGQGNYEQYFGPGTRLTVT.

The chain carries TRBV9 and TRBJ1-1, with D possibly TRBD1 on 5 matching bases. With 0 bases removed from V and 5 bases from J, the gap between germline ends came to 11 bases. Germline-derived CDR1 and CDR2 are SGDLS and YYNGEE. The CDR3 loop spans 14 amino acids. DNA of the CDR3: TGTGCCAGCAGCGTAGGAGGGACGGTGACTGAAGCTTTCTTT. This gives the protein CASSVGGTVTEAFF.

This clone was observed a few times. The chain recombines TRBV5-1 with TRBJ1-1; no clear D. The CDR3 sequence is 14 residues long. Between the trimmed V and J ends, which lost 3 bases and 5 bases, there was a span of 14 bases. Germline values: CDR1 SGHRS, CDR2 YFSETQ. CDR3 residues: CASSSSMRQTEAFF. CDR3 sequence (DNA): TGCGCCAGCAGCTCGAGTATGAGGCAAACTGAAGCTTTCTTT.

The chain employs TRBV5-6 and TRBJ1-6; D is ambiguous. V was clipped by 2 bases and J by 10 bases, with 13 bases between them. Looked up from germline, CDR1 is SGHDT and CDR2 is YYEEEE. This CDR3 is 14 amino acids long. DNA of the CDR3: TGTGCCAGCAGCTTCTCGTCGACGGGCTCACCCCTCCACTTT. This codes for CASSFSSTGSPLHF.

The rearrangement joins TRBV20-1 to TRBJ2-3; D possibly corresponds to TRBD1 (6 bases). The CDR3 loop spans 14 amino acids. The ends were cut back, 5 bases at V and 2 bases at J, with 14 bases in the middle. Per germline, CDR1 DFQATT and CDR2 SNEGSKA (reference sequence). The CDR3 nucleotides read TGCAGTGCTGGTGACAGGAGAAACACAGATACGCAGTATTTT. It codes for CSAGDRRNTDTQYF.

CDR3 coding DNA: TGTGCCAGCAGCTCACCGGGACCTGGAGCTTTCTTT. Encoded protein: CASSSPGPGAFF. V is TRBV7-9 and J is TRBJ1-1, with a possible D match to TRBD1 (5 bases). V lost 4 bases and J 10 bases, leaving 13 bases between the germline ends. Per germline, CDR1 SEHNR and CDR2 FQNEAQ (reference sequence). This CDR3 is 12 amino acids long.

The gene calls are TRBV29-1 and TRBJ2-2; D is perhaps TRBD2 (5 bases). In germline, CDR1 is SQVTM, CDR2 ANQGSEA. This CDR3 has 13 residues. Trimming removed 7 bases at V and 7 bases at J, with 16 bases between. CDR3 in DNA: TGCAGCGAAAAGGCTCGGGGTAACGGGGAGCTGTTTTTT. Translated, it gives CSEKARGNGELFF.

The gene calls are TRBV5-1 and TRBJ2-5; D remains unclear. Germline V gene lookup returns CDR1 SGHRS and CDR2 YFSETQ. The CDR3 consists of 14 residues. V dropped 4 bases and J dropped 2 bases, with 12 bases sitting between them. The CDR3 DNA is TGCGCCAGCAGCGTGACGTTCCTGCAAGAGACCCAGTACTTC. Its protein is CASSVTFLQETQYF.